Here is one T cell receptor (beta chain) with its context. Its antigen is undetermined. This entry belongs to a study of naive CD8 T cells in extremely preterm neonates. Findings of the study overall: Preterm infants showed shorter CDR3s, fewer N additions and less trimming than older groups. CDR3 nucleotide sharing was 2.5% to 3% in preterm, 0.3% to 0.45% term, around 0.03% children, 0.009% to 0.01% adults.

With 5 bases clipped from V and 4 bases from J, the junction kept 5 bases outside the gene matches. Germline V gene lookup returns CDR1 SEHNR and CDR2 FQNEAQ (reference sequence). CDR3 length: 14 amino acids. The data were produced by immunoSEQ multiplex PCR, yet TCRdb's version contains in-frame clones alone and is incomplete. The data show 7,400 or so clones, 95% to 98% seen once. Without labor or membrane rupture, elective cesareans at roughly 37-42 weeks supplied term cord blood. The sample holds sorted live naive CD8+ CD45RA+CCR7+ T cells. Each sample had roughly 20,000–100,000 sorted naive CD8+ T cells.

The chain employs TRBV7-9 and TRBJ2-5; TRBD1 matches 9 bases. This sequence originates from a newborn in good health. The sequencing sample was made of naive CD8+ T cells from cord blood. CDR3 DNA sequence: TGTGCCAGCAGCCAGACAGGGGGGACAGAGACCCAGTACTTC. This gives the protein CASSQTGGTETQYF.